Presented here are 26 T cell receptor beta chains from one specimen sequenced in a study of T cells in Graves' hyperthyroidism and ophthalmopathy. Amplification of TCR beta CDR3 regions used RNA as the template. HTBI primers drove first-round RT-PCR of the TCR CDR3. Each CDR3 protein gets one entry after TCRdb re-called the multiplex PCR reads with MiXCR. The sample yields 450,000 to 700,000 distinct CDR3 sequences, 46% seen once. The sample comprised peripheral blood or thyroid tissue (not recorded which). The receptors shown here come from an adult woman with Graves' disease, either hyperthyroidism or ophthalmopathy (not recorded which).

The table lists this clonotype with many counts. The chain's CDR3 is CASSSRGDRLASPLHF. The CDR3 nucleotides are TGTGCCAGCAGCTCAAGGGGGGATCGTCTTGCTTCACCCCTCCACTTT. The chain has TRBV5-8 and TRBJ1-6, with a tentative D call TRBD1 (6 bases). The CDR3 covers 16 residues. The V gene lost 3 bases and the J gene lost 9 bases, with 19 bases spanning the gap. Germline CDR1 SGHTS, CDR2 YDEGEE.

V usage is TRBV29-1 and J usage is TRBJ2-7; TRBD2 agrees at 10 bases. V was pared by 7 bases and J by 1 base, with 4 bases of the junction left unmatched. There are 13 residues in the CDR3. Germline V gene sequence: CDR1 SQVTM, CDR2 ANQGSEA. CDR3 coding DNA: TGCAGCGCGGGACTAGCGCCTTCCTACGAGCAGTACTTC. This translates into CSAGLAPSYEQYF.

This chain uses TRBV4-2 with TRBJ2-5, with a weak D call TRBD2 (6 bases). Germline V gives CDR1 LGHNA, CDR2 YNFKEQ. The CDR3 spans 14 residues. V dropped 1 base and J dropped 5 bases, with 11 bases sitting between them. As DNA, the CDR3 is TGTGCCAGCAGCCAAGCGATTGGGGGGGAGACCCAGTACTTC. As protein: CASSQAIGGETQYF.

This clonotype has ten or more counts. The V and J genes are TRBV10-2 and TRBJ1-1; no clear D. The V and J ends lost 4 bases and 3 bases respectively, with 9 bases between them. This CDR3 spans 13 amino acids. Germline CDR1 reads WSHSY; CDR2 reads SAAADI. CDR3 DNA sequence: TGCGCCAGCAGTGGCTTAGTTGACACTGAAGCTTTCTTT. This codes for CASSGLVDTEAFF.

In this sample, this clonotype turned up once. This rearrangement joins TRBV7-2 to TRBJ2-3; 8 bases match TRBD2. The CDR3 contains 16 residues. V was clipped by 5 bases and J by 1 base; unmatched bases: 8. The germline gives CDR1 SGHTA, CDR2 FQGNSA. CDR3 sequence (DNA): TGTGCCAGCAGCCCGCAAGCGGGAGTAGGCACAGATACGCAGTATTTT. This codes for CASSPQAGVGTDTQYF.

The chain is built from TRBV7-2 and TRBJ1-5; D unresolved. CDR1 is SGHTA, CDR2 FQGNSA, per germline. The CDR3 is 13 residues long. V lost 1 base and J 11 bases, leaving 12 bases between the germline ends. In DNA form, the CDR3 reads TGTGCCAGCAGCTTAGAATGGTCGCAAGCCCAGCATTTT. This gives the protein CASSLEWSQAQHF. Using reference TRBV7-2 and TRBJ1-5 for the parts outside the CDR3, the full variable domain is GAGVSQSPSNKVTEKGKDVELRCDPISGHTALYWYRQSLGQGLEFLIYFQGNSAPDKSGLPSDRFSAERTGGSVSTLTIQRTQQEDSAVYLCASSLEWSQAQHFGDGTRLSIL.

The chain combines TRBV29-1 with TRBJ1-1, with TRBD1 as a possible D gene (5 bases). The germline V gene encodes CDR1 SQVTM and CDR2 ANQGSEA. V lost 2 bases and J lost 1, with 17 bases in between. The CDR3 totals 16 residues. CDR3 region: CSVEYPGGDGNTEAFF. CDR3 bases: TGCAGCGTTGAATATCCCGGGGGTGATGGGAACACTGAAGCTTTCTTT.

This clonotype turned up a few times. V is TRBV7-3 and J is TRBJ2-7; D is unresolved. There are 16 residues in the CDR3. Trimming shortened V by 5 bases and J by 4 bases, and 21 bases separated the two germline ends. The germline CDR1 and CDR2 sequences are SGHTA and FQGTGA. The CDR3 here is CASSQGRPREIYEQYF. CDR3 bases: TGTGCCAGCAGCCAAGGTCGACCCCGAGAAATTTACGAGCAGTACTTC. Drawing the rest from reference TRBV7-3 and TRBJ2-7, the complete variable domain is GAGVSQTPSNKVTEKGKYVELRCDPISGHTALYWYRQSLGQGPEFLIYFQGTGAADDSGLPNDRFFAVRPEGSVSTLKIQRTERGDSAVYLCASSQGRPREIYEQYFGPGTRLTVT.

Ten or more counts support this clonotype. The chain has TRBV20-1 and TRBJ1-1; D gene uncertain. The CDR3 totals 13 residues. Germline V gene sequence: CDR1 DFQATT, CDR2 SNEGSKA (reference sequence). Deletions cut 4 bases from V and 1 base from J, with 10 bases between. In DNA, the CDR3 is TGCAGTGCTAAGGGCGGAGGGAACACTGAAGCTTTCTTT. This translates into CSAKGGGNTEAFF.

The chain has TRBV2 and TRBJ2-2; 12 positions match TRBD2. Per germline, CDR1 SNHLY and CDR2 FYNNEI. V shed 3 bases, J shed 4 bases, and the junction held 15 bases outside the gene matches. The CDR3 length is 20 residues. This chain's CDR3 is CASSDYLETLAGGGTGELFF. The CDR3 DNA reads TGTGCCAGCAGTGACTACTTGGAGACTCTAGCGGGAGGGGGCACCGGGGAGCTGTTTTTT.

This clonotype was counted between two and nine times. This rearrangement joins TRBV30 to TRBJ1-2, with D perhaps TRBD1 (5 bases). Between the trimmed V and J ends, which lost 2 bases and 5 bases, there was a span of 15 bases. Germline assignment: CDR1 GTSNPN and CDR2 SVGIG (reference sequence). CDR3 length equals 14 residues. This chain's CDR3 is CAWSTGFGAYGYTF. CDR3 sequence (DNA): TGTGCCTGGAGTACCGGGTTCGGGGCTTATGGCTACACCTTC.

This chain uses TRBV7-9 with TRBJ2-7; TRBD1 aligns across 7 bases. The length of the CDR3 is 13 residues. Germline CDR1 and CDR2: SEHNR and FQNEAQ (reference sequence). With 5 bases clipped from V and 3 bases from J, the junction kept 4 bases outside the gene matches. The CDR3 bases are TGTGCCAGCAGCGGGGACAGTGACTACGAGCAGTACTTC. Its protein is CASSGDSDYEQYF.

This clonotype occurred many times. The gene calls are TRBV5-4 and TRBJ2-2; D remains unclear. The CDR3 covers 12 residues. The V gene lost 4 bases and the J gene lost 4 bases, with 5 bases spanning the gap. CDR1 and CDR2 from the germline V gene are SGHNT and YYREEE (reference sequence). The CDR3 nucleotides are TGTGCCAGCAGCCGTTCCACCGGGGAGCTGTTTTTT. Translating it yields CASSRSTGELFF.

The chain joins TRBV7-3 to TRBJ2-5; no clear D gene. Germline values: CDR1 SGHTA, CDR2 FQGTGA. Trimming took off 3 bases at V and 4 bases at J, with 15 bases between the two ends. The CDR3 spans 15 residues. The DNA of the CDR3 is TGTGCCAGCAGCTTCCAGCCCCGGGCTTCAGAGACCCAGTACTTC. Translated: CASSFQPRASETQYF.

The genes are TRBV7-8 and TRBJ1-3; TRBD1 aligns across 9 bases. V gave up 4 bases and J gave up 1 base; unmatched junction bases: 14. This CDR3 has 19 amino acids. In germline, CDR1 is SGHVS, CDR2 FQNEAQ. The CDR3 nucleotides are TGTGCCAGCAGCTCGCAGGGACAGGGCGCCAGGAGATCTGGAAACACCATATATTTT. It specifies CASSSQGQGARRSGNTIYF.

This chain uses TRBV12-5 with TRBJ1-2; 8 bases are shared with TRBD1. There are 17 residues in the CDR3. Germline V gene sequence: CDR1 LGHNT, CDR2 FRNRAP. V lost 7 bases and J lost 8; bases outside the gene matches: 21. CDR3 sequence (DNA): TGTGCTAGTGCCCCTCAAATTGGGGCAGGGGGCAGGAGCGGCTACACCTTC. Encoded protein: CASAPQIGAGGRSGYTF.

The rearrangement links TRBV29-1 to TRBJ2-5; 8 bases are a match to TRBD2. Germline assignment: CDR1 SQVTM and CDR2 ANQGSEA. V shed 6 bases and J 5 bases; nucleotides not matched to a gene: 14. This CDR3 has 15 residues. The CDR3, as DNA: TGCAGCGTCACCCGGGGGGGGGGAGGAATGGAGACCCAGTACTTC. Its protein is CSVTRGGGGMETQYF.

In its sample, this clonotype was seen once. This rearrangement joins TRBV6-5 to TRBJ1-3; TRBD1 might be the D (5 bases). The length of the CDR3 is 10 residues. In germline, CDR1 is MNHEY, CDR2 SVGAGI. Trimming stripped 5 bases from V and 10 bases from J, with 6 bases between. The CDR3 DNA sequence: TGTGCCAGCAGTGGGGCTACCATATATTTT. Translation gives CASSGATIYF.

This clonotype was picked up many times. The chain is built from TRBV11-2 and TRBJ2-5, with D perhaps matching TRBD1 (7 bases). V lost 5 bases and J lost 1, with 11 bases in between. The CDR3 covers 14 residues. In germline, CDR1 is SGHAT, CDR2 FQNNGV. The CDR3 DNA sequence: TGTGCCAGCAGCCCAGGGGGGACCCAAGAGACCCAGTACTTC. Its protein is CASSPGGTQETQYF.

This sequence joins TRBV7-9 and TRBJ1-5; D is unclear. The V gene lost 5 bases and the J gene lost 11 bases, with 7 bases spanning the gap. This CDR3 has 10 amino acids. From germline, CDR1 is SEHNR and CDR2 FQNEAQ (reference sequence). This chain's CDR3 is CASSLMTQHF. CDR3 nucleotide sequence: TGTGCCAGCAGCCTTATGACCCAGCATTTT.

This clonotype was counted only a few times. Given a much more abundant clone one base away, this may be a read error. The chain uses TRBV6-6 and TRBJ2-2; 16 nucleotides match TRBD2. This CDR3 spans 16 amino acids. Trimming cost V 6 bases and J 6 bases; bases outside gene matches: 4. CDR1 is MNHNY and CDR2 is SVGAGI in the germline V gene (reference sequence). DNA for the CDR3: TGTGCCAGCAGCCCCGGGACTAGCGGGAGGGCCGGGGAGCTGTTTTTT. Amino acids: CASSPGTSGRAGELFF.

CDR3 in amino acids: CASSGGAGSPLHF. CDR3 nucleotides: TGTGCCAGCAGTGGAGGGGCCGGTTCACCCCTCCACTTT. The chain employs TRBV2 and TRBJ1-6, with D maybe TRBD1 (5 bases). This CDR3 region has 13 residues. CDR1 is SNHLY and CDR2 is FYNNEI in the germline V gene. Trimming cost V 4 bases and J 9 bases, with 10 bases left between them.

This clonotype has just a few counts. The chain couples TRBV7-9 to TRBJ1-3; a weak D match, TRBD1 (6 bases). The CDR3 totals 22 residues. The germline V gene has CDR1 SEHNR and CDR2 FQNEAQ (reference sequence). Trimming cost V 3 bases and J 1 base, with 31 bases left between them. The CDR3 region is CASSFSPMPVIQGRGSGNTIYF. The CDR3 region has the DNA TGTGCCAGCAGCTTTTCCCCTATGCCGGTCATACAGGGCAGGGGATCTGGAAACACCATATATTTT.

Points on this clonotype: It may be a read error: a sequence one base away is much more abundant. The chain couples TRBV12-3 or TRBV12-4 to TRBJ1-5; D might be TRBD1 (5 bases). This CDR3 is built from 14 residues. V was pared by 4 bases and J by 5 bases, with 12 bases between. In DNA, the CDR3 is TGTGCCAGCAGTTACCGGGGGAGCGATCAGCCCCAGCATTTT. Translating it yields CASSYRGSDQPQHF.

Worth noting for this clonotype: A much larger clone sits a single nucleotide away, making a read error possible. CDR3 residues: CASSQDLAVTYEQYF. The CDR3 coding sequence is TGTGCCAGCAGCCAAGATCTAGCGGTAACCTACGAGCAGTACTTC. This rearrangement joins TRBV3-1 to TRBJ2-7; 7 bases map to TRBD2. The germline CDR1 and CDR2 sequences are LGHDT and YNNKEL (reference sequence). This CDR3 comprises 15 residues. The V segment lost 0 bases and the J segment 2 bases; nucleotides outside the gene matches: 4.

This chain joins TRBV12-5 and TRBJ2-3; 8 positions agree with TRBD2. With V trimmed by 6 bases and J by 3 bases, 2 bases remained unmatched. CDR1 is LGHNT and CDR2 is FRNRAP in the germline V gene. CDR3 size: 13 residues. For the CDR3, the DNA is TGTGCTAGTGGAGCGGGAGTTACAGATACGCAGTATTTT. It is translated as CASGAGVTDTQYF.